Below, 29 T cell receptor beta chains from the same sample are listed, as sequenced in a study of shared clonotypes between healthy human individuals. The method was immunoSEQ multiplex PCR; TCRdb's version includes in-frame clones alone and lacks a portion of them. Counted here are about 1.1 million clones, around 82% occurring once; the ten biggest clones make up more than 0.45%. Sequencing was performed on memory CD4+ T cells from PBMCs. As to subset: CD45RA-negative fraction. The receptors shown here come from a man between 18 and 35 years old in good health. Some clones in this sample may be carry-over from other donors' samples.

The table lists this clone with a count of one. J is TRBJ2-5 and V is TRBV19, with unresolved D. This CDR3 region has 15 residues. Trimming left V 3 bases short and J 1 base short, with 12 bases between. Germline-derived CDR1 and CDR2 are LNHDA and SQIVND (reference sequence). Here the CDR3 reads CASSMLSAVQETQYF. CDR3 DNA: TGTGCCAGTAGTATGCTCAGTGCAGTCCAAGAGACCCAGTACTTC.

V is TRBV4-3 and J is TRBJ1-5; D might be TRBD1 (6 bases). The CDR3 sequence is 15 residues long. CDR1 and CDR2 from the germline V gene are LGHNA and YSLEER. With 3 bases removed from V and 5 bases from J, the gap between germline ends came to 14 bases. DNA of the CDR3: TGCGCCAGCAGCCAGGCACTACAGGGTGATCAGCCCCAGCATTTT. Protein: CASSQALQGDQPQHF.

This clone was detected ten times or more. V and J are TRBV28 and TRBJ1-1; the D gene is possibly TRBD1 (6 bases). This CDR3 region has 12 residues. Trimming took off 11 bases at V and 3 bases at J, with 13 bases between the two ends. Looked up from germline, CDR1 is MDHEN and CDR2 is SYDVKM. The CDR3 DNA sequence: TGTGCCTCGAGGGGGGCCCACACTGAAGCTTTCTTT. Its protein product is CASRGAHTEAFF.

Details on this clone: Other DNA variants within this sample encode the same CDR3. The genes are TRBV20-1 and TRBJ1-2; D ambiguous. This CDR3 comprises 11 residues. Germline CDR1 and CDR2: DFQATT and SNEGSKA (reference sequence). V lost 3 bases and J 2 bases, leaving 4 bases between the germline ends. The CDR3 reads CSASANYGYTF. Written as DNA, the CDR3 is TGCAGTGCTAGTGCCAACTATGGCTACACCTTC.

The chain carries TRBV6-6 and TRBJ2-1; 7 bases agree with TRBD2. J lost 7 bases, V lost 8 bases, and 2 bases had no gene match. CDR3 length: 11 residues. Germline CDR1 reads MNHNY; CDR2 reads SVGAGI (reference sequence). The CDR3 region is CASGRENEQFF. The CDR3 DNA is TGTGCCAGCGGGAGGGAGAATGAGCAGTTCTTC.

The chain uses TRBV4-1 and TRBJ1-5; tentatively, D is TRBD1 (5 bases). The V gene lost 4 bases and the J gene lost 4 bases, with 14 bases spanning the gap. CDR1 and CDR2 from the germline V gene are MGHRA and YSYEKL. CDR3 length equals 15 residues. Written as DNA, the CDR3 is TGCGCCAGCAGCCCCCTCGGGGGGGTTAATCAGCCCCAGCATTTT. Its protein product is CASSPLGGVNQPQHF.

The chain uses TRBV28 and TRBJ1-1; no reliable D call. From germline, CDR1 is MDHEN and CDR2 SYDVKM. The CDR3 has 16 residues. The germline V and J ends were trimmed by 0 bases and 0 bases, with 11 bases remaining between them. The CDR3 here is CASSLWTRRVNTEAFF. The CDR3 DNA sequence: TGTGCCAGCAGTTTATGGACAAGGAGGGTGAACACTGAAGCTTTCTTT.

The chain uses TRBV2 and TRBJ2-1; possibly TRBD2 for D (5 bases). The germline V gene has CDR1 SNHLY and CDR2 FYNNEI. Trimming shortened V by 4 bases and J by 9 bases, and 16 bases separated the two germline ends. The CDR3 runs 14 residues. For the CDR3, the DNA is TGTGCCAGCAGTGCTCGACTAACGGACGGTGAGCAGTTCTTC. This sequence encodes CASSARLTDGEQFF.

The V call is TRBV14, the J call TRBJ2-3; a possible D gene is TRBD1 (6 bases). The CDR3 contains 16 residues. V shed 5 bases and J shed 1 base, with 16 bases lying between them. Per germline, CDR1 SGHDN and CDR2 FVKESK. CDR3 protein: CASSTLRGQGTDTQYF. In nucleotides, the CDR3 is TGTGCCAGCAGCACACTCAGGGGCCAGGGCACAGATACGCAGTATTTT.

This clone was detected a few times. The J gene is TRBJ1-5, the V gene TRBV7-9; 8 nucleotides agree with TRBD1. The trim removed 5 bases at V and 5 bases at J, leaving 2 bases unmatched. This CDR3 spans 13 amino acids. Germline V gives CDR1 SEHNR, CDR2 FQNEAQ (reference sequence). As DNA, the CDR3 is TGTGCCAGCAGCCCGACAGGGGATCAGCCCCAGCATTTT. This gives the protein CASSPTGDQPQHF.

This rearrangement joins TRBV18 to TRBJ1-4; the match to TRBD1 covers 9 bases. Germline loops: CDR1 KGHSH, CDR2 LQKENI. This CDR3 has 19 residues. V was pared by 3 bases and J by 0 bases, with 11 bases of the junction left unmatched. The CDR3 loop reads CASSPSGTGFPSTNEKLFF. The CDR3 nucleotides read TGTGCCAGCTCACCCTCCGGGACAGGGTTCCCTTCAACTAATGAAAAACTGTTTTTT.

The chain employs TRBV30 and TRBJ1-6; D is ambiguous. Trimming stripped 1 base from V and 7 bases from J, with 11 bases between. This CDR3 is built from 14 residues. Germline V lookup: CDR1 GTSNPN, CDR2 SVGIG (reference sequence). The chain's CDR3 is CAWSASVGNSPLHF. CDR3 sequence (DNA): TGTGCCTGGAGTGCCTCCGTCGGGAATTCACCCCTCCACTTT.

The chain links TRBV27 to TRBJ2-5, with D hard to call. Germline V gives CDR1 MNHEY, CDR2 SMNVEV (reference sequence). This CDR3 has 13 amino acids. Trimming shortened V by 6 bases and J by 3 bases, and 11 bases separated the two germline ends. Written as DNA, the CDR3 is TGTGCCAGCAGGCCTCACTGGAAAGAGACCCAGTACTTC. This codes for CASRPHWKETQYF.

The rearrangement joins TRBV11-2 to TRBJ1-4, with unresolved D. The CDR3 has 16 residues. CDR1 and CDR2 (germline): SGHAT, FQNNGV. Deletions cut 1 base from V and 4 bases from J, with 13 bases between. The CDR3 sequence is CASSLVRKALNEKLFF. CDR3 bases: TGTGCCAGCAGCTTAGTAAGGAAGGCCCTTAATGAAAAACTGTTTTTT. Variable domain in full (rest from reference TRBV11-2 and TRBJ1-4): EAGVAQSPRYKIIEKRQSVAFWCNPISGHATLYWYQQILGQGPKLLIQFQNNGVVDDSQLPKDRFSAERLKGVDSTLKIQPAKLEDSAVYLCASSLVRKALNEKLFFGSGTQLSVL.

The CDR3 loop reads CAWAPGRETQYF. CDR3 nucleotides: TGTGCCTGGGCCCCAGGGCGGGAGACCCAGTACTTC. The J gene is TRBJ2-5, the V gene TRBV30, with TRBD1 as a possible D gene (5 bases). The germline V gene has CDR1 GTSNPN and CDR2 SVGIG (reference sequence). Trimming removed 5 bases from V and 5 bases from J, with 12 bases in between. CDR3 length: 12 residues.

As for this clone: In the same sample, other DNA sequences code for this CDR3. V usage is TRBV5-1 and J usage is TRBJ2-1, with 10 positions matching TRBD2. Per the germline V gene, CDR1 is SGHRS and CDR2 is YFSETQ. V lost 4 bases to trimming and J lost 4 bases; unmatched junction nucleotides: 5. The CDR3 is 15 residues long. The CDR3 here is CASSLTSGLYNEQFF. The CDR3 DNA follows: TGCGCCAGCAGCCTGACTAGCGGGCTTTACAATGAGCAGTTCTTC. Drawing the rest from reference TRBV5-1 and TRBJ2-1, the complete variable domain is KAGVTQTPRYLIKTRGQQVTLSCSPISGHRSVSWYQQTPGQGLQFLFEYFSETQRNKGNFPGRFSGRQFSNSRSEMNVSTLELGDSALYLCASSLTSGLYNEQFFGPGTRLTVL.

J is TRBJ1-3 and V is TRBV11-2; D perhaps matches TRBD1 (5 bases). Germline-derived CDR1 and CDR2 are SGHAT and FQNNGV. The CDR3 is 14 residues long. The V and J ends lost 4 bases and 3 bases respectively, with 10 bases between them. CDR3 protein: CASSSGTYGNTIYF. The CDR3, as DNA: TGTGCCAGCAGCTCGGGGACTTATGGAAACACCATATATTTT.

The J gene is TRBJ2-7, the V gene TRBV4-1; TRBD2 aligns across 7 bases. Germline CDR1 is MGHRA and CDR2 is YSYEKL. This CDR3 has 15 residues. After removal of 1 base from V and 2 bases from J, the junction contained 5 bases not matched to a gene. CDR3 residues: CASSQGTRFPYEQYF. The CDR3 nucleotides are TGCGCCAGCAGCCAAGGGACTAGGTTCCCCTACGAGCAGTACTTC.

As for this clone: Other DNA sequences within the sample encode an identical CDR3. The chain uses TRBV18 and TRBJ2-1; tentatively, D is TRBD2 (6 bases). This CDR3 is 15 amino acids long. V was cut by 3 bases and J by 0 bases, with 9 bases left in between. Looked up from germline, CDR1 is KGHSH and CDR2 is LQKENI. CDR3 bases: TGTGCCAGCTCACCGAACGGGGGCTCCTACAATGAGCAGTTCTTC. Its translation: CASSPNGGSYNEQFF.

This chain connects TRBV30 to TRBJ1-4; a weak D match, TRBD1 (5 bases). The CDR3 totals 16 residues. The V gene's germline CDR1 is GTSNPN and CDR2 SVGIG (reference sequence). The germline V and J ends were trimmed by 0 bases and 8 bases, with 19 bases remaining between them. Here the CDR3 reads CAWSVLRDRIGEKLFF. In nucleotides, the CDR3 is TGTGCCTGGAGTGTACTCCGGGACCGGATTGGGGAAAAACTGTTTTTT.

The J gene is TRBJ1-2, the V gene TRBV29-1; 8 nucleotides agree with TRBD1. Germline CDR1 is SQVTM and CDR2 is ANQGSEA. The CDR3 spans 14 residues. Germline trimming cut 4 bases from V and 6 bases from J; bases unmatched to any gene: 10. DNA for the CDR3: TGCAGCGTTGCCCCCCGGACAGGGATCAATGGCTACACCTTC. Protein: CSVAPRTGINGYTF.

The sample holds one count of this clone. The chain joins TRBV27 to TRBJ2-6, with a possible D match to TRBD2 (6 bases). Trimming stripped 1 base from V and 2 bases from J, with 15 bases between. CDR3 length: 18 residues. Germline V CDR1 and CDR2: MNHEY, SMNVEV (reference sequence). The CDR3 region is CASSLYLLRETGANVLTF. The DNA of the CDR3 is TGTGCCAGCAGTTTATACCTCCTCCGGGAGACTGGGGCCAACGTCCTGACTTTC.

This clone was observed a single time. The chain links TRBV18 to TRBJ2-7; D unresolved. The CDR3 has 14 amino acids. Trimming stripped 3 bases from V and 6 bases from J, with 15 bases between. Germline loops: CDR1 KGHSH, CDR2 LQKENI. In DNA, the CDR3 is TGTGCCAGCTCACCCGCCACAAGTAGCCTCGAGCAGTACTTC. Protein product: CASSPATSSLEQYF.

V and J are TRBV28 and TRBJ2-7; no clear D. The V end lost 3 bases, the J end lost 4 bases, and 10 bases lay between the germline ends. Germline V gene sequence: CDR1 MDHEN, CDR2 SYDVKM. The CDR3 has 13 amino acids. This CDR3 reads CASSLAVGYEQYF. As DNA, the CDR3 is TGTGCCAGCAGTTTGGCAGTAGGTTACGAGCAGTACTTC.

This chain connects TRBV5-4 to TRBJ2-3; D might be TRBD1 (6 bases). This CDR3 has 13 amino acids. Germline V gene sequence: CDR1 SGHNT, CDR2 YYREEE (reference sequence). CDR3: CAEQGPRTDTQYF. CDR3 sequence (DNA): TGTGCAGAGCAGGGGCCACGCACAGATACGCAGTATTTT.

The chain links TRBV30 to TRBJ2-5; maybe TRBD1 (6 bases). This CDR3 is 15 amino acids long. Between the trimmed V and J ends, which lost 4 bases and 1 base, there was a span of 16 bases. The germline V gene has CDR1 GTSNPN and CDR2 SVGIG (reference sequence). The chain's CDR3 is CAWNPSGQIQETQYF. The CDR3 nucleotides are TGTGCCTGGAATCCCTCCGGACAGATCCAAGAGACCCAGTACTTC.

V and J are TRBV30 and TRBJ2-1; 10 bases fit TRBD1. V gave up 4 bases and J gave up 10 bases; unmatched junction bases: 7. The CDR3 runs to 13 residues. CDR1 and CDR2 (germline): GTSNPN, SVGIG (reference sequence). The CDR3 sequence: CAWKGQGGMEQFF. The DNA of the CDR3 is TGTGCCTGGAAAGGACAGGGGGGGATGGAGCAGTTCTTC.

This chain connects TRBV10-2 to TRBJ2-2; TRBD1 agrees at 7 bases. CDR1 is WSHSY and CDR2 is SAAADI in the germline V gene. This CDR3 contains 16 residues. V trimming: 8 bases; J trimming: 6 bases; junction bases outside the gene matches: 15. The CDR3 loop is CASGKGQPGGSGELFF. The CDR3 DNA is TGCGCCAGCGGGAAGGGACAGCCTGGGGGATCCGGGGAGCTGTTTTTT.

The CDR3 here is CASSLPGRADTQYF. In DNA, the CDR3 is TGCGCCAGCAGCTTGCCGGGTAGGGCAGATACGCAGTATTTT. The chain joins TRBV5-1 to TRBJ2-3; D is uncertain. Germline V gene sequence: CDR1 SGHRS, CDR2 YFSETQ. CDR3 size: 14 residues. V lost 1 base and J lost 4, with 10 bases in between.